This T cell receptor (beta chain) comes out of a study of siplizumab effects on memory and regulatory T cells. Findings and caveats of the study: Mappable alloreactive CD4+ clones averaged roughly 69% Treg-derived with siplizumab versus about 30% in controls. Alloreactive sequences traceable to unstimulated CD4+ memory cells were significantly reduced by siplizumab. The study found naive T cells seemingly more diverse than memory cells and seemingly major alloresponse contributors.

This clone showed up just a few times. The antigen is undetermined. Sequenced by immunoSEQ multiplex PCR; TCRdb stores in-frame clones only, minus some. The sample has roughly 68,000 clones; approximately 87% are singletons. Germline V gene data show CDR1 as SGHRS and CDR2 as YFSETQ. This CDR3 region has 14 residues. Trimming cost V 0 bases and J 5 bases, with 10 bases left between them. The J gene is TRBJ2-3, the V gene TRBV5-1; possible D gene TRBD2, 5 bases. Input material: memory CD4+ T cells sorted from blood. This TCR derives from a human donor in good health. The CDR3 reads CASSLELVGDTQYF. In nucleotides, the CDR3 is TGCGCCAGCAGCTTGGAACTAGTCGGAGATACGCAGTATTTT.